This T cell receptor beta chain appears in the sequencing data of a study of response to subunit inactivated influenza vaccine. Study outcomes and limitations: Authors suggested few new T cells are recruited by each seasonal influenza vaccination.

TCRdb ran MiXCR on the RT-PCR reads and lists one entry per CDR3 protein. The sample holds about half a million distinct CDR3 sequences, less than 30% seen once. The sample holds a few counts of this clonotype. What it recognizes is unknown. The CDR3 runs to 16 residues. Germline V gene sequence: CDR1 SGHTA, CDR2 FQGNSA. Trimming took 2 bases from V and 3 from J; bases not matched to a gene: 6. The V gene is TRBV7-2, the J gene TRBJ2-7, with 11 bases fitting TRBD2. This receptor was taken from a man aged 50 or older who received an inactivated influenza vaccine. The sequenced sample was CD4+ T cells sorted from PBMCs, obtained about 5 days after vaccination. The DNA for the CDR3 is TGTGCCAGCAGCTTAATGCCAACTAGCGGGGGCTACGAGCAGTACTTC. This translates into CASSLMPTSGGYEQYF.